The rows below give T cell receptor beta chains drawn from one sample of a study of blood T cells in healthy people across ages. MiXCR, run by TCRdb on the 5' RACE reads, gives a single entry per CDR3 protein. The profile covers 950,000 to 1,200,000 distinct CDR3 sequences, with more than 30% appearing a single time and 13% taken by the ten largest. Input material: blood. The receptors were gathered from a young man in good health. Each CDR3 is given with its conserved first and last residue. The D gene is left open where the match is weak. Size tells how often a clone was seen (once, few, many) or the class of an expanded clone, and some rows leave it out.

V gene	clone size	J gene	D gene	CDR3 DNA	CDR3 protein
TRBV6-1	NA	TRBJ2-3	TRBD2	TGTGCCAGCAGTCGGGCAGCCGGGACTAGCGGGGTAACAGATACGCAGTATTTT	CASSRAAGTSGVTDTQYF
TRBV12-3/TRBV12-4	many	TRBJ2-1	TRBD1	TGTGCCAGCAGCTCTTCAGGGGGCGGCTACAATGAGCAGTTCTTC	CASSSSGGGYNEQFF
TRBV7-2	few	TRBJ2-5	TRBD1	TGTGCCAGCAGCTTGCTTGGGGACAGGGACGAAGAGACCCAGTACTTC	CASSLLGDRDEETQYF
TRBV25-1	NA	TRBJ2-1	TRBD2	TGTGCCAGCCTAGCGGGGGGATACAATGAGCAGTTCTTC	CASLAGGYNEQFF
TRBV4-1	few	TRBJ1-5	TRBD1	TGCGCCAGCAGCCGGACAGGGGGCAATAGTCAGCCCCAGCATTTT	CASSRTGGNSQPQHF
TRBV12-5	NA	TRBJ2-1	TRBD1	TGTGCTAGTGGTTACCCAAGGGGGCCATCCTACAATGAGCAGTTCTTC	CASGYPRGPSYNEQFF
TRBV5-1	few	TRBJ1-4	NA	TGCGCCAGCAGCCGCTTGAGGCAGGATGAAAAACTGTTTTTT	CASSRLRQDEKLFF
TRBV20-1	NA	TRBJ2-1	TRBD1	TGCAGTGCTGGGGGGACAGGGAACAATGAGCAGTTCTTC	CSAGGTGNNEQFF
TRBV7-8	NA	TRBJ2-1	TRBD2	TGTGCCAGCAGCTTAGGGGGACTAGTGAGCGGCAATGAGCAGTTCTTC	CASSLGGLVSGNEQFF
TRBV7-9	NA	TRBJ2-5	NA	TGTGCCAGCAGCTTAAGATTTGAGGGAGAGACCCAGTACTTC	CASSLRFEGETQYF
TRBV12-5	NA	TRBJ2-1	NA	TGTGCTAGTGGTTTGGTAGTGTCGTCCGACAATGAGCAGTTCTTC	CASGLVVSSDNEQFF
TRBV5-1	many	TRBJ2-3	TRBD2	TGCGCCAGCACCCTAGCGGTTAGCACAGATACGCAGTATTTT	CASTLAVSTDTQYF
TRBV7-2	NA	TRBJ1-2	NA	TGTGCCAGCAGCTTATTGATAGGCCGGGCAAGTGGCTACACCTTC	CASSLLIGRASGYTF
TRBV6-6	once	TRBJ2-5	TRBD2	TGTGCCAGCAGTTACTCACTAGCGGGGGGGACGGAGACCCAGTACTTC	CASSYSLAGGTETQYF
TRBV20-1	NA	TRBJ2-7	TRBD2	TGCAGTGCTACCGACTGGAGTAGCGGGGAATACAATGAGCAGTACTTC	CSATDWSSGEYNEQYF
TRBV20-1	NA	TRBJ2-3	TRBD2	TGCAGTCTCTATAGCGGGGGGGCGGATACGCAGTATTTT	CSLYSGGADTQYF
TRBV20-1	NA	TRBJ1-2	TRBD1	TGCAGTGCTTATCGACAGGGTCGTGGCTACACCTTC	CSAYRQGRGYTF
TRBV19	NA	TRBJ1-2	NA	TGTGCCAGTAGTATGTCCGTGAGCCATTCCTACACCTTC	CASSMSVSHSYTF
TRBV6-1	few	TRBJ1-5	NA	TGTGCCAGCAGTGAAGCGCTCGTGGCAGGGCCCAATCAGCCCCAGCATTTT	CASSEALVAGPNQPQHF
TRBV20-1	few	TRBJ2-3	NA	TGCAGTGCTAGAGGGGATGGTCGTAGAGATACGCAGTGTTTT	CSARGDGRRDTQCF
TRBV7-6	NA	TRBJ1-4	NA	TGTGCCTGGAGGACCACAACTAATGAAAAACTGTTTTTT	CAWRTTTNEKLFF
TRBV7-2	few	TRBJ1-1	NA	TGTGCCAGCAGCTTAGGATTAGGGGCGGGCACTGAAGCTTTCTTT	CASSLGLGAGTEAFF
TRBV5-1	few	TRBJ2-1	NA	TGCGCCAGCAGCTTCGTGGACAGAAACAATGAGCAGTTCTTC	CASSFVDRNNEQFF
TRBV11-2	NA	TRBJ2-4	TRBD2	TGTGCCAGCAGCCCAACGCGCGGGGGGACGGAAAAAAACATTCAGTACTTC	CASSPTRGGTEKNIQYF
TRBV5-1	many	TRBJ2-3	NA	TGCGCCAGCAGCTTCGGTCGGGATTCAGATACGCAGTATTTT	CASSFGRDSDTQYF
TRBV20-1	once	TRBJ2-1	TRBD1	TGCAGTGCACTAATTCCCGGGACAGGGATCTACAATGAGCAGTTCTTC	CSALIPGTGIYNEQFF
TRBV20-1	once	TRBJ1-1	TRBD1	TGCAGTGCTCTAGGACCAGGGGGATCGGACACTGAAGCTTTCTTT	CSALGPGGSDTEAFF
TRBV20-1	NA	TRBJ2-5	TRBD1	TGCAGTGCTCCCCGGGACAGGGGTTACAATGAGCAGTACTTC	CSAPRDRGYNEQYF
TRBV20-1	NA	TRBJ1-4	NA	TGCAGTGCTCGGGGGCCGGGACAATGGGACCTAAATGAAAAACTGTTTTTT	CSARGPGQWDLNEKLFF
TRBV12-3/TRBV12-4	NA	TRBJ2-3	NA	TGTGCCAGCAGCTTGGGATCTCTTAGCACAGATACGCAGTATTTT	CASSLGSLSTDTQYF
TRBV10-3	NA	TRBJ2-2	NA	TGTGCCATCAGTGAGAGGGATCCGAAAAACACCGGGGAGCTGTTTTTT	CAISERDPKNTGELFF
TRBV7-2	few	TRBJ2-2	NA	TGTGCCAGCAGCTTTGTTGGGGTCGTCGGGGAGCTGTTTTTT	CASSFVGVVGELFF